Below are 23 T cell receptor beta chains sequenced from a single sample in a study of regulatory T cells in long-lasting Graves disease (dated by TCRdb to the early 2020s). Sample time point, as interpreted from the label and publication: newly diagnosed GD, antithyroid drugs for less than 3 months. RNA was extracted from PBMCs in TRIzol for both TCR sequencing and RNA sequencing. Library method: multiplex PCR. The sequencing machine was an Illumina HiSeq 4000. TCR beta libraries were built with iRepertoire HTBI primers and Arm-PCR amplification of CDR3 regions. TCRdb itself trimmed the public reads at Q25 with fastp, ran MiXCR and retained productive beta chains. Identical CDR3 protein sequences are pooled into one entry, listed with their most common genes and DNA. This sample holds 350,000 to 400,000 distinct CDR3 sequences; about 17% were observed only once. The ten most abundant clones make up 20% to 25% of the sample.

These data also featured in a second study, about T cells in Graves' hyperthyroidism and ophthalmopathy.

The sample consisted of peripheral blood mononuclear cells (PBMCs), taken at new diagnosis, from a patient treated with antithyroid drugs. The source of these receptors is a young woman with Graves disease. Donor details come from another sample of the same person, matched by shared clones.

The rearrangement uses TRBV29-1 and TRBJ2-4; 11 bases fit TRBD2. This CDR3 has 13 residues. Germline CDR1 SQVTM, CDR2 ANQGSEA. Trimming removed 7 bases from V and 16 bases from J; junction bases left unmatched: 15. Written as DNA, the CDR3 is TGCAGCGCCACCCCTGGATTAGCGGGGGGGGTTTACTTC. It yields the protein CSATPGLAGGVYF.

V usage is TRBV5-6 and J usage is TRBJ2-3; unclear D gene. V was trimmed by 4 bases and J by 6 bases, leaving 15 bases between them. CDR3 length: 14 amino acids. Germline V gene sequence: CDR1 SGHDT, CDR2 YYEEEE. CDR3 protein: CASSPAVMADTQYF. CDR3 DNA sequence: TGTGCCAGCAGCCCGGCGGTCATGGCCGATACGCAGTATTTT.

This clonotype has a count of ten or more. The chain uses TRBV3-1 and TRBJ1-6; D not certain. This CDR3 has 14 amino acids. With 4 bases removed from V and 6 bases from J, the gap between germline ends came to 10 bases. Germline CDR1 is LGHDT and CDR2 is YNNKEL (reference sequence). In nucleotides, the CDR3 is TGTGCCAGCAGCCCCGGGCAGACTAATTCACCCCTCCACTTT. Protein: CASSPGQTNSPLHF.

This clonotype occurred a few times. The chain uses TRBV30 and TRBJ1-6, with D unresolved. The CDR3 consists of 13 residues. Trimming took 1 base from V and 9 from J, leaving 10 bases between them. CDR1 and CDR2 from the germline V gene are GTSNPN and SVGIG (reference sequence). In DNA form, the CDR3 reads TGTGCCTGGAGTGGAGGCCCGGGTTCACCCCTCCACTTT. Translating it yields CAWSGGPGSPLHF.

This clonotype was detected many times. The chain couples TRBV10-2 to TRBJ2-1; D may be TRBD2 (5 bases). Germline V lookup: CDR1 WSHSY, CDR2 SAAADI. CDR3 size: 14 residues. Trimming removed 5 bases at V and 3 bases at J, with 11 bases between. The chain's CDR3 is CASSQTKVYNEQFF. CDR3 nucleotide sequence: TGCGCCAGCAGTCAGACTAAGGTCTACAATGAGCAGTTCTTC.

The rearrangement uses TRBV3-1 and TRBJ1-2; 8 bases are a match to TRBD1. Germline CDR1 is LGHDT and CDR2 is YNNKEL (reference sequence). The length of the CDR3 is 15 residues. V lost 0 bases to trimming and J lost 7 bases; unmatched junction nucleotides: 7. The CDR3, as DNA: TGTGCCAGCAGCCAAGATCCCCTGGACAGGGCTGGCTACACCTTC. This encodes CASSQDPLDRAGYTF.

This clonotype was detected ten times or more. The V and J genes are TRBV5-1 and TRBJ2-3, with TRBD2 identical over 9 bases. The trim removed 7 bases at V and 2 bases at J, leaving 8 bases unmatched. The CDR3 consists of 15 residues. Per germline, CDR1 SGHRS and CDR2 YFSETQ. The CDR3 coding sequence is TGCGCCAGCCGAATGACTAGCGGTTCCACAGATACGCAGTATTTT. Residues: CASRMTSGSTDTQYF.

The sample holds a few counts of this clonotype. The chain links TRBV2 to TRBJ2-2; D might be TRBD2 (6 bases). There are 15 residues in the CDR3. Germline V gene data show CDR1 as SNHLY and CDR2 as FYNNEI. V was shortened by 6 bases and J by 3 bases, with 14 bases between the two germline ends. The CDR3 reads CASRRTTSDTGELFF. The DNA of the CDR3 is TGTGCCAGCAGACGGACTACAAGCGACACCGGGGAGCTGTTTTTT.

This chain joins TRBV10-1 and TRBJ2-3; 8 positions agree with TRBD1. The V segment lost 2 bases and the J segment 4 bases; nucleotides outside the gene matches: 17. This CDR3 comprises 19 residues. The germline CDR1 and CDR2 sequences are WNHNN and SYGVQD (reference sequence). Here the CDR3 reads CASSEPPPGQGDSADTQYF. CDR3 coding DNA: TGCGCCAGCAGTGAGCCTCCCCCCGGACAGGGAGATAGCGCAGATACGCAGTATTTT.

This clonotype was detected ten times or more. The V call is TRBV5-6, the J call TRBJ2-3; maybe TRBD2 (5 bases). There are 15 residues in the CDR3. Germline CDR1 reads SGHDT; CDR2 reads YYEEEE. Trimming stripped 6 bases from V and 3 bases from J, with 17 bases between. CDR3: CASIAGGRRTDTQYF. In DNA, the CDR3 is TGTGCCAGCATAGCAGGAGGTCGGCGGACAGATACGCAGTATTTT.

Many counts were recorded for this clonotype. The V call is TRBV11-1, the J call TRBJ2-3; 12 bases align to TRBD2. The CDR3 sequence is 15 residues long. Germline lookup yields CDR1 SGHAT and CDR2 FQDESV (reference sequence). Trimming took 4 bases from V and 5 from J; bases not matched to a gene: 4. The DNA of the CDR3 is TGTGCCAGCAGCTGGACTAGCGGGGCGCTAGATACGCAGTATTTT. Amino acids: CASSWTSGALDTQYF. The entire variable domain, with the rest obtained from reference TRBV11-1 and TRBJ2-3, is as follows: EAEVAQSPRYKITEKSQAVAFWCDPISGHATLYWYRQILGQGPELLVQFQDESVVDDSQLPKDRFSAERLKGVDSTLKIQPAELGDSAMYLCASSWTSGALDTQYFGPGTRLTVL.

This clonotype was detected ten times or more. This chain links TRBV10-3 with TRBJ2-7, with D perhaps TRBD1 (5 bases). Trimming shortened V by 7 bases and J by 0 bases, and 10 bases separated the two germline ends. The CDR3 spans 13 residues. In germline, CDR1 is ENHRY, CDR2 SYGVKD. The CDR3 sequence: CAIKTAPSYEQYF. The CDR3 DNA is TGTGCCATCAAGACAGCTCCCTCCTACGAGCAGTACTTC.

In this sample, this clonotype turned up a few times. A much bigger clone sits one base away, suggesting this may be a read error. The rearrangement links TRBV20-1 to TRBJ2-1; D is unclear. With 3 bases removed from V and 5 bases from J, the gap between germline ends came to 14 bases. In germline, CDR1 is DFQATT, CDR2 SNEGSKA (reference sequence). This CDR3 has 14 amino acids. The CDR3 protein is CSASGVFGHNEQFF. CDR3 coding DNA: TGCAGTGCTAGTGGAGTGTTTGGGCACAATGAGCAGTTCTTC.

This clonotype was observed many times. This chain uses TRBV12-3 or TRBV12-4 with TRBJ2-2, with D possibly TRBD1 on 6 matching bases. V was clipped by 7 bases and J by 7 bases, with 16 bases between them. The CDR3 totals 14 residues. The CDR3 DNA reads as TGTGCCAGCAAGAAACAGGGTATCGACGGGGAGCTGTTTTTT. Translating it yields CASKKQGIDGELFF.

This clonotype has ten or more counts. The J gene is TRBJ1-1, the V gene TRBV10-3; D perhaps matches TRBD1 (5 bases). The CDR3 extends over 12 amino acids. Per the germline V gene, CDR1 is ENHRY and CDR2 is SYGVKD. V lost 11 bases and J 2 bases, leaving 12 bases between the germline ends. The CDR3 bases are TGTGCCGTGAGCAGGGATAACACTGAAGCTTTCTTT. Encoded protein: CAVSRDNTEAFF.

The sample holds many counts of this clonotype. The chain uses TRBV30 and TRBJ1-2; D call uncertain. The CDR3 covers 13 residues. V lost 3 bases to trimming and J lost 4 bases, with 12 bases between them. In germline, CDR1 is GTSNPN, CDR2 SVGIG (reference sequence). The CDR3 protein is CAWSVDTRYGYTF. CDR3 DNA: TGTGCCTGGAGCGTCGACACCCGCTATGGCTACACCTTC.

This clonotype came up many times. The rearrangement joins TRBV7-9 to TRBJ2-7; 8 bases align to TRBD1. V was pared by 1 base and J by 2 bases, with 4 bases of the junction left unmatched. This CDR3 contains 15 residues. Germline CDR1 and CDR2: SEHNR and FQNEAQ (reference sequence). The CDR3 coding sequence is TGTGCCAGCAGCTTAGTGGACAGGGAGACCTACGAGCAGTACTTC. Its translation is CASSLVDRETYEQYF.

This clonotype was observed many times. The gene calls are TRBV7-2 and TRBJ1-4, with 7 bases fitting TRBD1. Germline V gene lookup returns CDR1 SGHTA and CDR2 FQGNSA. With 2 bases clipped from V and 7 bases from J, the junction kept 7 bases outside the gene matches. The length of the CDR3 is 15 residues. The CDR3 bases are TGTGCCAGCAGCTTACCTAGACAGGGTGCTGAAAAACTGTTTTTT. It translates to CASSLPRQGAEKLFF.

The rearrangement joins TRBV6-2 or TRBV6-3 to TRBJ2-2; D is perhaps TRBD1 (5 bases). The germline gives CDR1 MNHEY, CDR2 SVGEGT. Trimming removed 2 bases from V and 5 bases from J, with 12 bases in between. CDR3 size: 15 residues. CDR3 loop: CASSYTTVFTGELFF. The CDR3 DNA follows: TGTGCCAGCAGTTACACGACAGTTTTTACCGGGGAGCTGTTTTTT.

This clonotype showed up many times. The J gene is TRBJ1-1, the V gene TRBV12-3 or TRBV12-4; TRBD1 matches at 8 bases. CDR3 length: 13 residues. J lost 5 bases, V lost 9 bases, and 8 bases had no gene match. CDR3 residues: CASFRTGRTEAFF. CDR3 sequence (DNA): TGTGCCAGTTTTAGGACAGGGCGGACTGAAGCTTTCTTT.

This clonotype came up a few times. At one boundary the junction diverges from the germline segment, which might be a read error. This sequence joins TRBV6-4 and TRBJ1-3; D gene ambiguous. The CDR3 covers 15 residues. Germline V CDR1 and CDR2: MRHNA, SNTAGT. The CDR3 sequence: CASSPYSASGNTVYF. CDR3 sequence (DNA): TGTGCCAGCAGTCCCTATTCTGCCTCTGGAAACACCGTATATTTT.

This clonotype was counted ten times or more. This sequence joins TRBV28 and TRBJ1-2; no clear D gene. The V end was cut by 3 bases, the J end by 8 bases, with 13 bases between. The CDR3 sequence is 13 residues long. Per the germline V gene, CDR1 is MDHEN and CDR2 is SYDVKM. The CDR3 bases are TGTGCCAGCAGTTTGTTCTTGGGCGTCGGCTACACCTTC. Translated: CASSLFLGVGYTF.

This clonotype was picked up many times. V is TRBV6-1 and J is TRBJ2-3, with 7 bases identical to TRBD2. This CDR3 is 15 amino acids long. V gave up 2 bases and J gave up 0 bases; unmatched junction bases: 2. From germline, CDR1 is MNHNS and CDR2 SASEGT. This chain's CDR3 is CASSELSGSTDTQYF. In nucleotides, the CDR3 is TGTGCCAGCAGTGAACTTAGCGGGAGCACAGATACGCAGTATTTT.